This T cell receptor beta chain is from a study of Tregs in tolerant kidney transplant recipients (dated by TCRdb to about 2019). Concerning the study at large: The study used TCRbeta sequencing to identify donor-specific regulatory T cells before combined kidney and bone marrow transplantation, then tracked those cells after transplant. Several methods of expanding Tregs specific for an allogeneic donor were compared by TCRbeta repertoire sequencing in a few healthy controls.

Thawed PBMCs were FACS-sorted into unstimulated Tregs (CD4+CD25+CD127-), CD4+ non-Tregs (CD4+CD25-), CD4 cells and CD8 cells. Blood from healthy controls was obtained either from healthy volunteers or as purchased buffy coats. Healthy control blood was processed to PBMCs by Ficoll density gradient and cryopreserved, and patient PBMCs were collected before and after transplant. About this clone itself: This receptor's antigen is unknown. Base qualities are missing; no much larger clone stands one base away.

Overall study outcomes, separate from this receptor: Because only a small number of patients were included, the study had limitations, and the results will need to be validated in larger populations as well as under other immunosuppression protocols. Although technical replication error seemed to be minimal, the question of biological reproducibility was not addressed directly. Expanding Tregs with activated donor B cells appeared to identify the most biologically relevant and donor-specific TCRbeta repertoire.

Genomic DNA was extracted from sorted cells with the QIAGEN DNeasy Blood and Tissue Kit for TCRbeta CDR3 sequencing. Through immunoSEQ, high-throughput TCRbeta CDR3 sequencing was done commercially, including PCR amplification with internal controls and bias correction. The study's processing was this. Unique productive TCRbeta sequences were defined by CDR3 nucleotide sequence where primers matched, and otherwise by CDR3 amino acid sequence together with Vbeta and Jbeta genes. To correct for sorting error, sequences found in more than one sorted population at a frequency ratio of 2:1 or less were discarded, and the remaining shared sequences were assigned to the population with the higher frequency. A sequence counted as donor-reactive if, in CFSE-low cells, the sequence had a frequency of at least 0.01% and was expanded at least 5-fold compared with unstimulated cells. Jensen-Shannon divergence, calculated on the top 100 TCRbeta sequences ranked by frequency, was used to quantify repertoire divergence. For samples with multiple sequencing runs, sorting error was corrected separately for each run before the runs were pooled. The immuneACCESS repertoire file appears here via TCRdb, limited to in-frame rearrangements. These files lack a portion of the clones; in checked studies, under half of the deficit traces to unresolved V genes, and the cause of the others is not known. V and J calls and clone size are given by that table; D and trimming were obtained from the DNA. The sample table records about 240,000 clones; 80% to 85% of these occur just once. Under 0.65% of the sample is taken by the ten largest.

From the germline V gene, CDR1 is LGHNA and CDR2 is YNFKEQ. V ends up 0 bases short and J 2 bases short, with an unmatched junction base count of 11. The CDR3 goes from the cysteine to the phenylalanine over 18 residues. Only the CDR3 region is kept as DNA, spanning 54 bases read in frame from base 1. The receptor was derived from a human donor in good health. The rearranged chain carries TRBV4-2 and TRBJ2-3; 7 of the junction bases match TRBD2. The sequencing sample was made of CD4+ T cells from blood. The encoded CDR3 is CASSQEGRGDGVTDTQYF. The nucleotide sequence is given as TGTGCCAGCAGCCAAGAAGGGAGGGGAGATGGGGTCACAGATACGCAGTATTTT.